Each of the 21 T cell receptor beta chains below was sequenced from the same sample in a study of T cells in localized non-small cell lung cancer. The protocol was immunoSEQ multiplex PCR, while the TCRdb copy is restricted to in-frame clones and leaves out a portion. The sample consists of 30,000 to 45,000 clones, 80% to 90% of them appearing once. The material sequenced was peripheral blood, taken before any cancer treatment. The receptors stem from a woman between 35 and 75 years old with stage I lung adenocarcinoma.

V and J are TRBV27 and TRBJ2-1; D is undetermined. The CDR3 contains 14 residues. With 5 bases removed from V and 4 bases from J, the gap between germline ends came to 12 bases. The V gene's germline CDR1 is MNHEY and CDR2 SMNVEV (reference sequence). CDR3 sequence reads: CASSQLPAYNEQFF. The CDR3 DNA sequence: TGTGCCAGCAGTCAACTCCCTGCTTACAATGAGCAGTTCTTC.

V gene TRBV9 combines with J gene TRBJ2-1; D ambiguous. CDR1 is SGDLS and CDR2 is YYNGEE in the germline V gene. There are 14 residues in the CDR3. The V gene lost 0 bases and the J gene lost 6 bases, with 10 bases spanning the gap. The chain's CDR3 is CASSVVPDVNEQFF. CDR3 sequence (DNA): TGTGCCAGCAGCGTAGTCCCCGACGTCAATGAGCAGTTCTTC.

This clone was seen more than once but under ten times. This chain connects TRBV5-1 to TRBJ2-2, with 7 bases aligning to TRBD2. The germline V gene encodes CDR1 SGHRS and CDR2 YFSETQ. V was clipped by 4 bases and J by 7 bases; unmatched bases: 13. The CDR3 runs 16 residues. Written as DNA, the CDR3 is TGCGCCAGCAGCCCGGGGGGAAGGCCCGGGGACGGGGAGCTGTTTTTT. It encodes CASSPGGRPGDGELFF.

The CDR3 spells CASSHGASGSYEQYF. CDR3 nucleotide sequence: TGTGCCAGTAGTCATGGGGCTAGCGGGAGCTACGAGCAGTACTTC. This chain connects TRBV19 to TRBJ2-7; 10 bases align to TRBD2. From germline, CDR1 is LNHDA and CDR2 SQIVND (reference sequence). V was clipped by 5 bases and J by 3 bases; unmatched bases: 7. The CDR3 contains 15 residues.

This chain joins TRBV6-1 and TRBJ1-1; a weak D match, TRBD1 (5 bases). Germline V gene lookup returns CDR1 MNHNS and CDR2 SASEGT. Between the trimmed V and J ends, which lost 6 bases and 3 bases, there was a span of 17 bases. This CDR3 comprises 15 residues. Written as DNA, the CDR3 is TGTGCCAGCAGCCGGGACCCTGAAGGGGACACTGAAGCTTTCTTT. Translated, it gives CASSRDPEGDTEAFF.

The rearrangement joins TRBV28 to TRBJ2-7; the match to TRBD1 covers 9 bases. The CDR3 sequence is 15 residues long. Germline CDR1 and CDR2: MDHEN and SYDVKM. V dropped 5 bases and J dropped 5; count of bases not matched to a gene: 10. Here the CDR3 reads CASSAPGQGVHEQYF. Here the CDR3 DNA reads TGTGCCAGCAGTGCCCCGGGACAGGGAGTCCACGAGCAGTACTTC.

The chain joins TRBV5-6 to TRBJ1-1, with no clear D. Trimming took off 1 base at V and 7 bases at J, with 8 bases between the two ends. CDR3 length equals 12 residues. CDR1 is SGHDT, CDR2 YYEEEE, per germline. The CDR3 is CASSLQLLEAFF. Written as DNA, the CDR3 is TGTGCCAGCAGCTTGCAGTTGCTTGAAGCTTTCTTT.

The chain recombines TRBV10-1 with TRBJ2-5; no definite D call. Germline CDR1 and CDR2: WNHNN and SYGVQD (reference sequence). The CDR3 contains 12 residues. Trimming cost V 5 bases and J 2 bases, with 6 bases left between them. The CDR3 protein is CASSSLQETQYF. CDR3 in DNA: TGCGCCAGCAGTTCGCTACAAGAGACCCAGTACTTC.

V gene TRBV6-5 combines with J gene TRBJ1-2; TRBD1 aligns across 8 bases. Germline-derived CDR1 and CDR2 are MNHEY and SVGAGI. This CDR3 has 14 amino acids. J lost 4 bases, V lost 6 bases, and 7 bases had no gene match. The CDR3 sequence is CASRGQALSYGYTF. CDR3 in DNA: TGTGCCAGCAGGGGACAGGCCTTGTCCTATGGCTACACCTTC.

This rearrangement joins TRBV4-1 to TRBJ1-5; D not certain. This CDR3 contains 18 residues. Per the germline V gene, CDR1 is MGHRA and CDR2 is YSYEKL. V was shortened by 3 bases and J by 0 bases, with 18 bases between the two germline ends. CDR3 sequence reads: CASSQYITATHSNQPQHF. CDR3 coding DNA: TGCGCCAGCAGCCAGTATATAACAGCGACCCATAGCAATCAGCCCCAGCATTTT.

V is TRBV18 and J is TRBJ1-2, with a possible D match to TRBD1 (6 bases). The CDR3 length is 13 residues. Trimming left V 3 bases short and J 6 bases short, with 11 bases between. Germline V gives CDR1 KGHSH, CDR2 LQKENI. Here the CDR3 DNA reads TGTGCCAGCTCACCTGCAGGGGTGGATGGCTACACCTTC. Translating it yields CASSPAGVDGYTF.

The gene calls are TRBV2 and TRBJ1-1, with TRBD1 identical over 7 bases. V trimming: 6 bases; J trimming: 7 bases; junction bases outside the gene matches: 5. This CDR3 is 12 amino acids long. Per the germline V gene, CDR1 is SNHLY and CDR2 is FYNNEI. The CDR3 sequence: CASRKDRIEAFF. The CDR3 DNA is TGTGCCAGCAGGAAGGACAGGATTGAAGCTTTCTTT.

This rearrangement joins TRBV5-1 to TRBJ2-2, with D perhaps matching TRBD1 (8 bases). This CDR3 is 17 amino acids long. CDR1 is SGHRS and CDR2 is YFSETQ in the germline V gene. Between the trimmed V and J ends, which lost 5 bases and 0 bases, there was a span of 17 bases. The CDR3 reads CASSLSTGGANTGELFF. CDR3 bases: TGCGCCAGCAGTCTTTCTACAGGGGGGGCGAACACCGGGGAGCTGTTTTTT.

The chain has TRBV7-8 and TRBJ2-1; D possibly corresponds to TRBD1 (5 bases). Germline V lookup: CDR1 SGHVS, CDR2 FQNEAQ. Trimming removed 5 bases from V and 8 bases from J, with 19 bases in between. This CDR3 region has 15 residues. As DNA, the CDR3 is TGTGCCAGCAGCACCCAGCAGCGCCCCAGGGATGAGCAGTTCTTC. Residues: CASSTQQRPRDEQFF.

This chain connects TRBV10-1 to TRBJ2-3; 10 nucleotides agree with TRBD2. There are 16 residues in the CDR3. The germline V gene has CDR1 WNHNN and CDR2 SYGVQD (reference sequence). The ends lost 4 bases at V and 1 base at J; junction bases unmatched: 5. In DNA, the CDR3 is TGCGCCAGCAGTGCGCATCTAGCGGGGGGCACAGATACGCAGTATTTT. Translation gives CASSAHLAGGTDTQYF.

This chain uses TRBV20-1 with TRBJ2-1; D not resolved. Germline V gene data show CDR1 as DFQATT and CDR2 as SNEGSKA (reference sequence). V shed 3 bases and J shed 11 bases, with 11 bases lying between them. The length of the CDR3 is 11 residues. CDR3 nucleotides: TGCAGTGCTAGCCCCCTGACTCAGCAGTTCTTC. Protein product: CSASPLTQQFF.

This chain joins TRBV21-1 and TRBJ2-4; TRBD2, the D gene given by the table, was not confirmed from the DNA. TRBV21-1 has pseudogene status. This CDR3 is built from 16 residues. The CDR3 region has the DNA TGTGCCAGCAGCTCGGGGACTGCCATAGCCAAAAACATTCAGTACTTC. As protein: CASSSGTAIAKNIQYF.

This sequence joins TRBV27 and TRBJ2-5; 7 bases fit TRBD2. V trimming: 5 bases; J trimming: 0 bases; junction bases outside the gene matches: 15. CDR3 length: 18 residues. Germline V gene data show CDR1 as MNHEY and CDR2 as SMNVEV (reference sequence). DNA of the CDR3: TGTGCCAGCAGTCCCCCTCACGGGGGGAAAAAGTACCAAGAGACCCAGTACTTC. The encoded protein is CASSPPHGGKKYQETQYF.

The chain is built from TRBV5-1 and TRBJ1-1; D remains unclear. The V end was cut by 3 bases, the J end by 0 bases, with 9 bases between. The CDR3 totals 14 residues. In germline, CDR1 is SGHRS, CDR2 YFSETQ. The CDR3, as DNA: TGCGCCAGCAGCTCGCAGAACATGAACACTGAAGCTTTCTTT. Amino acids: CASSSQNMNTEAFF.

The chain combines TRBV28 with TRBJ2-1, with 12 bases identical to TRBD2. Germline CDR1 is MDHEN and CDR2 is SYDVKM. The CDR3 sequence is 16 residues long. The J segment lost 9 bases and the V segment lost 2 bases, leaving 8 bases of the junction unmatched. In nucleotides, the CDR3 is TGTGCCAGCAGTTTAACGCTACTAGCGGGAGGTCCTGAGCAGTTCTTC. This sequence encodes CASSLTLLAGGPEQFF.

The chain is built from TRBV9 and TRBJ2-1, with TRBD2 identical over 7 bases. After removal of 4 bases from V and 4 bases from J, the junction contained 11 bases not matched to a gene. The CDR3 covers 16 residues. Per the germline V gene, CDR1 is SGDLS and CDR2 is YYNGEE. CDR3 sequence (DNA): TGTGCCAGCAGCCCACGTAAGCTAGCGGTGTACAATGAGCAGTTCTTC. It yields the protein CASSPRKLAVYNEQFF.